This passage covers 21 T cell receptor beta chains from one sample sequenced in a study of regulatory T cells in long-lasting Graves disease. Arm-PCR of CDR3 regions with iRepertoire HTBI primers generated TCR beta libraries. Each CDR3 protein is one row after TCRdb ran MiXCR on the multiplex PCR reads. This table holds 700,000 or so distinct CDR3 sequences, roughly 30% found once. Stated time point: persistent/refractory GD, antithyroid drugs over 5 years with positive TRAb. PBMCs were the source of the RNA used for TCR sequencing. This specimen consisted of peripheral blood mononuclear cells (PBMCs), obtained when the disease was refractory, from a patient treated with antithyroid drugs. The receptors shown here come from a female donor with Graves disease.

This clonotype was observed once. CDR3 in amino acids: CAISYGAYQETQYF. In nucleotides, the CDR3 is TGTGCCATCAGTTACGGGGCATACCAAGAGACCCAGTACTTC. The chain has TRBV10-3 and TRBJ2-5; D is tentatively TRBD1 or TRBD2 (5 bases each). The CDR3 has 14 residues. Looked up from germline, CDR1 is ENHRY and CDR2 is SYGVKD. V shed 5 bases and J shed 0 bases, with 10 bases lying between them.

The chain employs TRBV2 and TRBJ1-5; maybe TRBD1 (5 bases). Germline CDR1 reads SNHLY; CDR2 reads FYNNEI. The V end lost 5 bases, the J end lost 0 bases, and 11 bases lay between the germline ends. CDR3 length: 15 amino acids. CDR3: CASSKQENSNQPQHF. The CDR3 DNA reads as TGTGCCAGCAGTAAACAGGAGAATAGCAATCAGCCCCAGCATTTT.

This clonotype was found a few times. J is TRBJ1-1 and V is TRBV12-3 or TRBV12-4; D not resolved. This CDR3 spans 15 amino acids. Trimming pared 6 bases from V and 4 bases from J, leaving 18 bases between. CDR3 sequence: CASSPRGQIGTEAFF. The CDR3 region has the DNA TGTGCCAGCAGCCCCCGAGGGCAGATAGGCACTGAAGCTTTCTTT.

For the CDR3, the DNA is TGCAGCGTTGCAACCCAACAGGAGCAGTTCTTC. This sequence encodes CSVATQQEQFF. The genes are TRBV29-1 and TRBJ2-1; D remains ambiguous. V was trimmed by 4 bases and J by 10 bases, leaving 11 bases between them. Germline V gives CDR1 SQVTM, CDR2 ANQGSEA. The CDR3 covers 11 residues.

This clonotype was counted only a few times. The chain joins TRBV6-1 to TRBJ1-1; a weak D match, TRBD1 (5 bases). CDR3 length equals 12 residues. The V gene lost 6 bases and the J gene lost 11 bases, with 16 bases spanning the gap. The V gene's germline CDR1 is MNHNS and CDR2 SASEGT. The CDR3 DNA reads as TGTGCCAGCAGCTCATCCGGGGGAGATGCTTTCTTT. This gives the protein CASSSSGGDAFF.

As concerns this clonotype: Germline is not matched at one junction end, which may reflect a read error. The chain joins TRBV5-5 to TRBJ2-7, with unresolved D. Germline lookup yields CDR1 SGHKS and CDR2 YYEKEE (reference sequence). This CDR3 has 16 amino acids. DNA of the CDR3: TGCGCCAGCAGCTTGGCCGGCAGCTCCATTCTCTACGAGCAGTACTTC. Its protein is CASSLAGSSILYEQYF.

This clonotype was seen only a few times. J is TRBJ2-1 and V is TRBV12-3 or TRBV12-4, with a weak D call TRBD2 (6 bases). The CDR3 totals 14 residues. The germline V and J ends were trimmed by 8 bases and 7 bases, with 18 bases remaining between them. The CDR3 region has the DNA TGTGCCAGCGCCGGGGCTAGCGTTGGGAATGAGCAGTTCTTC. The encoded protein is CASAGASVGNEQFF.

This rearrangement joins TRBV28 to TRBJ1-4; D call uncertain. This CDR3 spans 16 amino acids. Looked up from germline, CDR1 is MDHEN and CDR2 is SYDVKM. Trimming cost V 2 bases and J 2 bases, with 12 bases left between them. CDR3 protein: CASSLIGESTNEKLFF. In DNA form, the CDR3 reads TGTGCCAGCAGTTTAATCGGGGAATCGACTAATGAAAAACTGTTTTTT.

A remark on this clonotype: A much larger clone differs from this one at a single base, so this may be a read error. V gene TRBV28 combines with J gene TRBJ1-2; D ambiguous. The V and J ends lost 6 bases and 2 bases respectively, with 13 bases between them. Germline values: CDR1 MDHEN, CDR2 SYDVKM. The CDR3 sequence is 14 residues long. CDR3 amino acids: CASRLPEINYGYTF. The CDR3 DNA follows: TGTGCCAGCAGACTACCGGAGATAAACTATGGCTACACCTTC.

This clonotype has at least ten counts. This chain joins TRBV12-3 or TRBV12-4 and TRBJ1-2, with 8 nucleotides matching TRBD1. Unmatched junction bases numbered 5, after V lost 5 bases and J lost 6 bases. This CDR3 is 13 amino acids long. This chain's CDR3 is CASSPDRENGYTF. The CDR3 DNA reads as TGTGCCAGCAGTCCGGACAGGGAAAATGGCTACACCTTC.

In this sample, this clonotype turned up many times. The chain uses TRBV5-1 and TRBJ1-4; 7 bases line up with TRBD1. From germline, CDR1 is SGHRS and CDR2 YFSETQ. This CDR3 has 14 amino acids. After removal of 4 bases from V and 3 bases from J, the junction contained 3 bases not matched to a gene. CDR3 sequence (DNA): TGCGCCAGCAGCGCCGGGACAGCTAATGAAAAACTGTTTTTT. Translating it yields CASSAGTANEKLFF.

In its sample, this clonotype was seen many times. The chain has TRBV2 and TRBJ1-5; 9 bases agree with TRBD1. J was trimmed by 7 bases and V by 6 bases; bases with no gene match: 4. Per the germline V gene, CDR1 is SNHLY and CDR2 is FYNNEI. CDR3 length equals 13 residues. CDR3 bases: TGTGCCAGCAGAACACAGGGGGCACAGCCCCAGCATTTT. Translation: CASRTQGAQPQHF.

This clonotype was seen a handful of times. V gene TRBV11-3 combines with J gene TRBJ1-3, with 7 bases lining up with TRBD1. The CDR3 runs to 15 residues. CDR1 SGHNT and CDR2 YENEEA come from the germline V gene. V shed 3 bases, J shed 0 bases, and the junction held 2 bases outside the gene matches. The CDR3: CASSFGDSSGNTIYF. The CDR3 DNA is TGTGCCAGCAGCTTTGGGGACAGCTCTGGAAACACCATATATTTT.

Only a few counts were recorded for this clonotype. The chain couples TRBV5-1 to TRBJ2-4, with D unresolved. The CDR3 extends over 13 amino acids. Germline lookup yields CDR1 SGHRS and CDR2 YFSETQ. V lost 2 bases and J lost 8, with 11 bases in between. This CDR3 reads CASSLGSLDIQYF. For the CDR3, the DNA is TGCGCCAGCAGCTTAGGTAGTTTGGACATTCAGTACTTC.

In its sample, this clonotype was seen many times. The chain carries TRBV28 and TRBJ1-5; the match to TRBD1 covers 7 bases. This CDR3 spans 16 amino acids. From germline, CDR1 is MDHEN and CDR2 SYDVKM. The J segment lost 2 bases and the V segment lost 5 bases, leaving 9 bases of the junction unmatched. The CDR3 bases are TGTGCCAGCAGTCCCATGACAGGGTTCGGCAATCAGCCCCAGCATTTT. This translates into CASSPMTGFGNQPQHF.

This clonotype was observed at least ten times. The V gene is TRBV20-1, the J gene TRBJ1-2; D is ambiguous. From germline, CDR1 is DFQATT and CDR2 SNEGSKA (reference sequence). This CDR3 is 11 amino acids long. V was clipped by 3 bases and J by 7 bases, with 9 bases between them. The CDR3: CSARVGFGYTF. The CDR3 DNA sequence: TGCAGTGCTAGGGTGGGATTTGGCTACACCTTC.

The CDR3 DNA reads as TGTGCCAGCAGCCCGTGGGGACAGGGAAACACCATATATTTT. This gives the protein CASSPWGQGNTIYF. The V and J genes are TRBV7-9 and TRBJ1-3; 7 bases fit TRBD1. CDR1 SEHNR and CDR2 FQNEAQ come from the germline V gene (reference sequence). CDR3 length: 14 residues. V was clipped by 5 bases and J by 4 bases; unmatched bases: 5.

This clonotype was found many times. The J gene is TRBJ1-2, the V gene TRBV7-2; no definite D call. Germline V gene data show CDR1 as SGHTA and CDR2 as FQGNSA. The CDR3 totals 13 residues. V was shortened by 3 bases and J by 2 bases, with 7 bases between the two germline ends. CDR3 loop: CASSLVQNYGYTF. In DNA form, the CDR3 reads TGTGCCAGCAGCTTGGTGCAGAACTATGGCTACACCTTC.

Only a few counts were recorded for this clonotype. The chain employs TRBV6-1 and TRBJ1-2; D gene uncertain. Germline V lookup: CDR1 MNHNS, CDR2 SASEGT. Trimming left V 6 bases short and J 13 bases short, with 18 bases between. The CDR3 extends over 12 amino acids. The CDR3 loop is CASSLDHERLTF. CDR3 coding DNA: TGTGCCAGCAGCTTGGACCATGAGCGTCTCACCTTC.

The chain joins TRBV29-1 to TRBJ1-1; 7 bases line up with TRBD1. V gave up 4 bases and J gave up 2 bases; unmatched junction bases: 4. Germline CDR1 reads SQVTM; CDR2 reads ANQGSEA. This CDR3 comprises 13 residues. The CDR3 DNA reads TGCAGCGTTGTGCACAGGGGAAACACTGAAGCTTTCTTT. As protein: CSVVHRGNTEAFF.

This clonotype has only a few counts. The chain has TRBV2 and TRBJ1-2; D call uncertain. Germline V gene sequence: CDR1 SNHLY, CDR2 FYNNEI. Between the trimmed V and J ends, which lost 2 bases and 7 bases, there was a span of 14 bases. This CDR3 has 14 amino acids. The CDR3 bases are TGTGCCAGCAGTGAATTAAGGGAAGGGAGTGGCTACACCTTC. This codes for CASSELREGSGYTF.